What follows describes a single T cell receptor beta chain. This specimen comes from a study of blood T cell repertoires in COVID-19. Repertoires were generated with immunoSEQ multiplex PCR, while TCRdb's copy carries only in-frame clones and drops some. The sample gives under 200,000 clones, roughly 82% of which show up once; roughly 9.6% is in the top ten. Sequencing input: PBMCs or T cells enriched from blood (not recorded which). This sequence was found in a man over 45 who had recovered from COVID-19.

The CDR3 is CASGLSETQYF. For the CDR3, the DNA is TGTGCTAGTGGACTAAGCGAGACCCAGTACTTC. This chain uses TRBV12-5 with TRBJ2-5, with D uncertain. Germline V gives CDR1 LGHNT, CDR2 FRNRAP. The CDR3 has 11 residues. V shed 6 bases and J shed 5 bases, with 7 bases lying between them.